This T cell receptor beta chain was found in a study of cytomegalovirus exposure and HLA in healthy donors (dated by TCRdb to between 2016 and 2019). A note on the overall study: According to a later analysis, one platform produced both the approximately 110 validation repertoires and the 700 or so repertoires of the first cohort. The study aimed to test whether cataloging public T cell receptors could reveal signatures of past pathogen exposure. Besides the first cohort of approximately 710 subjects, a separate validation cohort made up of about 120 different subjects was used. To predict cytomegalovirus infection status, the study combined high-throughput TCR immunosequencing, statistical association of individual TCRs with disease status, and machine learning.

The table lists this clone with a count of one. It has no known antigen specificity. It has no much larger one-base neighbor in the sample; base qualities were not kept. The donors belonged to the validation cohort of roughly 120 subjects, which was separate from the roughly 700-subject first cohort. What the study reported, not specific to this receptor: The study gave a list of 150 to 200 TCR beta chains associated with cytomegalovirus. The authors suggested that the approach could potentially be extended to other disease states and immunological phenotypes. Subsequent analysis determined that TCRs grouped into clusters in the first cohort also showed a tendency toward co-occurrence across the 130 or so validation repertoires, and 94% of cluster scores exceeded 0. A later analysis lacked HLA typing for the validation cohort, so it scored co-occurrence in that cohort across all 120 or so repertoires. Cytomegalovirus status was reported to be diagnosed by the classifier with high specificity and sensitivity in both the original and validation cohorts. Three of the identified cytomegalovirus-associated TCR beta chains were confirmed in vitro to be specific for cytomegalovirus antigens. Most TCR sequences were seen in very few donors, while some public TCRs were found in many individuals.

The library was made by the immunoSEQ multiplex PCR assay. As for how the authors treated the data: To diagnose cytomegalovirus status from the catalog of TCR beta chain sequences, a statistical classification framework was built. Entries here come from immuneACCESS through TCRdb and include only in-frame sequences with V and J called. Some clones fail to appear in such tables; in the studies checked, an unresolved V gene covers under half of the shortfall, and the cause of the remainder is unknown. V and J calls and clone size are those listed in that table; D and trimming were worked out from the DNA. For this sample there are approximately 150,000 clones; 75% to 95% appear just once. The ten largest clonotypes hold roughly 3% of the sample. The CDR3 holds 12 amino acids from the cysteine to the phenylalanine. The kept DNA is CDR3 alone, 36 bases in frame from the first base.

The chain couples TRBV21-1 to TRBJ1-2; TRBD1 was called by the table and not checked on the DNA. TRBV21-1 is described as a pseudogene. The receptor comes from a woman under 30 in good health and CMV-seropositive. Sequencing was carried out using PBMCs. CDR3 region: CASSNNSYGYTF. The DNA is as follows: TGTGCCAGCAGCAACAACAGTTATGGCTACACCTTC.